This T cell receptor (beta chain) appears in the sequencing data of a study of blood T cell repertoires in COVID-19. Sequenced by immunoSEQ multiplex PCR; TCRdb stores in-frame clones only, minus some. The sample contains about 74,000 clones, around 88% of which appear only once. V was pared by 3 bases and J by 3 bases, with 6 bases of the junction left unmatched. The germline V gene has CDR1 LGHNA and CDR2 YSLEER. This CDR3 is 16 amino acids long. This sequence was found in a woman older than 75 with active or convalescent COVID-19. Sequencing was performed on peripheral blood. The V and J genes are TRBV4-3 and TRBJ1-3, with 9 bases identical to TRBD1. The CDR3 sequence is CASSHLLDRGGNTIYF. The CDR3 DNA sequence: TGCGCCAGCAGCCACCTTTTGGACAGGGGTGGAAACACCATATATTTT.